This T cell receptor beta chain stems from a study of beta chain features in type 1 diabetes. Overall study findings and caveats: Significant though moderate, a shortening of TCRB CDR3s appeared in all four CD4+ subsets of Type 1 diabetes patients. A potential PCR bias toward shorter templates would be equal in patient and control samples.

In this sample, this clone turned up a few times. Its cognate antigen is unknown. Sequencing targeted expressed TCRB transcripts, as all isolated RNA had been reverse transcribed. This table comes from immunoSEQ multiplex PCR, and its TCRdb copy is limited to in-frame clones, with some not included. This sample yields around 340,000 clones, of which 6.5% to 10% are seen a single time; more than 0.4% belongs to the top ten. The source material was central memory CD4+ T cells from blood. The receptor comes from a woman aged 18-35 years in good health.

CDR3 in amino acids: CASSLVGTSAGPETQYF. CDR3 nucleotide sequence: TGTGCCAGCAGCTTGGTGGGGACTAGCGCGGGGCCAGAGACCCAGTACTTC. The rearrangement links TRBV5-6 to TRBJ2-5, with 10 bases fitting TRBD2. Germline CDR1 and CDR2: SGHDT and YYEEEE. This CDR3 is built from 17 residues. V was clipped by 0 bases and J by 4 bases; unmatched bases: 9. Drawing the rest from reference TRBV5-6 and TRBJ2-5, the complete variable domain is DAGVTQSPTHLIKTRGQQVTLRCSPKSGHDTVSWYQQALGQGPQFIFQYYEEEERQRGNFPDRFSGHQFPNYSSELNVNALLLGDSALYLCASSLVGTSAGPETQYFGPGTRLLVL.